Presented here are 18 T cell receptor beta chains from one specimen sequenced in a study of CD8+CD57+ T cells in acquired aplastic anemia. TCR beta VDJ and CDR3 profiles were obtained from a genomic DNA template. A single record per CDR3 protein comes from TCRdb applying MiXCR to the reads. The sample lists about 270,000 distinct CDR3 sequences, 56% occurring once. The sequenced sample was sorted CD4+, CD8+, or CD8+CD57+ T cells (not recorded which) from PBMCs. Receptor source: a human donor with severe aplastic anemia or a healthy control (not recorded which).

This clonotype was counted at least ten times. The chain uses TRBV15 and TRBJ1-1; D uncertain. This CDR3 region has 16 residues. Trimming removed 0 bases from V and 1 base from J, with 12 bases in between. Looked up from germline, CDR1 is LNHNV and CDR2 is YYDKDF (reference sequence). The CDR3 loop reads CATSREEGQPNTEAFF. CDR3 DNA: TGTGCCACCAGCAGAGAAGAAGGGCAGCCGAACACTGAAGCTTTCTTT.

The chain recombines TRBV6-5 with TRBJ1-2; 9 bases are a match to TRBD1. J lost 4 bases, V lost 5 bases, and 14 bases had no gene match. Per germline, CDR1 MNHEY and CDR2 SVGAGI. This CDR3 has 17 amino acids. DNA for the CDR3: TGTGCCAGCAGTCCTTTGGACAGGGGCCTTCTGTTCTATGGCTACACCTTC. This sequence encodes CASSPLDRGLLFYGYTF.

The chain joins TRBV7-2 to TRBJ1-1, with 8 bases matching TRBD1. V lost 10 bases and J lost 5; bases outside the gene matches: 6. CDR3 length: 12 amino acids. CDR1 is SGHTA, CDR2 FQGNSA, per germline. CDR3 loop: CAIGQGGTEAFF. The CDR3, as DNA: TGTGCCATCGGACAGGGCGGAACTGAAGCTTTCTTT. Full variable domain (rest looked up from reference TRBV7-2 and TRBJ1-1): GAGVSQSPSNKVTEKGKDVELRCDPISGHTALYWYRQSLGQGLEFLIYFQGNSAPDKSGLPSDRFSAERTGGSVSTLTIQRTQQEDSAVYLCAIGQGGTEAFFGQGTRLTVV.

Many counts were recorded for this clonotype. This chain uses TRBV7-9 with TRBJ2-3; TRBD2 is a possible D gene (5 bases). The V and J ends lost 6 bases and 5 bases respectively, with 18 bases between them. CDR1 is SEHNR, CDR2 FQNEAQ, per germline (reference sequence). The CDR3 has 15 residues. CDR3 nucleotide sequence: TGTGCCAGCAGATCAAAGCTGAGGGTCGGAGATACGCAGTATTTT. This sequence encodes CASRSKLRVGDTQYF.

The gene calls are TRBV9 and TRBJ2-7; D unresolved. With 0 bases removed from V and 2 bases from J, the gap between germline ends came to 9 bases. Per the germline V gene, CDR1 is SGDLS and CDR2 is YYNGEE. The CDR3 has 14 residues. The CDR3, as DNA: TGTGCCAGCAGCGTAGGAGCAGGAACCTACGAGCAGTACTTC. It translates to CASSVGAGTYEQYF.

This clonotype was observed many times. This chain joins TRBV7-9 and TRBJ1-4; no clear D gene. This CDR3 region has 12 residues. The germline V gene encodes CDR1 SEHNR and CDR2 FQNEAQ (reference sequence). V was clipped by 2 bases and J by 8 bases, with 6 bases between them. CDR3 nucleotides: TGTGCCAGCAGCTTAATGAAAGAAAAACTGTTTTTT. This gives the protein CASSLMKEKLFF.

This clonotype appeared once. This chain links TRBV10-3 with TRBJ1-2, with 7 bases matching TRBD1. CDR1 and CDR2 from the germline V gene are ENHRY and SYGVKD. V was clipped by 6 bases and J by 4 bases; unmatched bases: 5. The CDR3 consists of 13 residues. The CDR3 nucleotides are TGTGCCATCAGGGCGGGACAGCCCTATGGCTACACCTTC. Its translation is CAIRAGQPYGYTF.

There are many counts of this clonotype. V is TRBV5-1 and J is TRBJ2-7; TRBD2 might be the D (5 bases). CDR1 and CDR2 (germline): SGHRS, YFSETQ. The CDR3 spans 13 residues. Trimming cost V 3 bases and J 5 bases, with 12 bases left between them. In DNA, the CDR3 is TGCGCCAGCAGCTACCAGGAGAGGGACGAGCAGTACTTC. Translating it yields CASSYQERDEQYF.

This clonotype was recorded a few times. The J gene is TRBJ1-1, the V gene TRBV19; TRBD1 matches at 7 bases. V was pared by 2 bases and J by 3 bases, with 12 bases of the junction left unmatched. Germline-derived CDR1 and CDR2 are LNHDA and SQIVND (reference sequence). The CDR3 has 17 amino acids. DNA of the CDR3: TGTGCCAGTAGTATATGGGATTCACAGGGGATGTACACTGAAGCTTTCTTT. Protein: CASSIWDSQGMYTEAFF.

CDR3 bases: TGCGCCAGCAGTGAGAGGGTAGCGGAAGAGACCCAGTACTTC. It is translated as CASSERVAEETQYF. The rearrangement links TRBV10-2 to TRBJ2-5, with a tentative D call TRBD2 (6 bases). CDR3 length: 14 residues. The germline gives CDR1 WSHSY, CDR2 SAAADI. V was pared by 2 bases and J by 3 bases, with 10 bases between.

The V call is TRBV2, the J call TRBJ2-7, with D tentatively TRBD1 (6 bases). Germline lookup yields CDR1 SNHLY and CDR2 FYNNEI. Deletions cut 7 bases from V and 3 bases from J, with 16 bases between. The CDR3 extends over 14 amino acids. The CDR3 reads CASTQRSDSYEQYF. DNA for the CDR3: TGTGCCAGCACCCAAAGGTCGGACAGCTACGAGCAGTACTTC.

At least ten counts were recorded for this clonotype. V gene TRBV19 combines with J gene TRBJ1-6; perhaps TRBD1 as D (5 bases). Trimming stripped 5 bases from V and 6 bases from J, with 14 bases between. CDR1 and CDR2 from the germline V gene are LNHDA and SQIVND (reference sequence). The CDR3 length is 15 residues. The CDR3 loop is CASSVSATANSPLHF. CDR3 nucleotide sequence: TGTGCCAGTAGTGTATCCGCGACAGCTAATTCACCCCTCCACTTT.

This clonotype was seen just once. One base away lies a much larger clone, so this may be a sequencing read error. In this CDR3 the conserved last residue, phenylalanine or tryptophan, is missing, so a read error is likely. CDR3 region: CASRRTSGGSNSYEQYL. The CDR3 DNA reads as TGTGCCAGCAGAAGGACTAGCGGGGGTTCCAACTCCTACGAGCAGTACCTC. The V call is TRBV27, the J call TRBJ2-7, with 13 positions matching TRBD2. V lost 6 bases, J lost 0 bases, and 8 bases stayed unmatched. The CDR3 contains 17 residues. From germline, CDR1 is MNHEY and CDR2 SMNVEV (reference sequence).

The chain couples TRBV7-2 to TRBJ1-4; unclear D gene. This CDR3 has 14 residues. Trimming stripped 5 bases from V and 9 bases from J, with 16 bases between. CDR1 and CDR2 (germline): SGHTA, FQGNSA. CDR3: CASSQTGPGKKLFF. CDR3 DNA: TGTGCCAGCAGCCAGACCGGCCCGGGTAAAAAACTGTTTTTT.

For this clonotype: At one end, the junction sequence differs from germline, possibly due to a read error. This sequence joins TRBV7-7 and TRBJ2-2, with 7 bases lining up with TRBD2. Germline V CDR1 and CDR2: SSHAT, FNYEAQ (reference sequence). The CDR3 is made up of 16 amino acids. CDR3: CASSPTSALSTGELFF. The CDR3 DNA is TGTGCTAGCAGTCCTACTAGCGCCCTCTCTACCGGGGAGCTGTTTTTT.

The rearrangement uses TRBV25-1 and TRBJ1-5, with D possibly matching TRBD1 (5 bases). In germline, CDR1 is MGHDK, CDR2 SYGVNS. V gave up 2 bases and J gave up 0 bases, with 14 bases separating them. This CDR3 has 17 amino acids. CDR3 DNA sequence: TGTGCCAGCAGTGAAGGGGACGGCGTTTATAGCAATCAGCCCCAGCATTTT. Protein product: CASSEGDGVYSNQPQHF.

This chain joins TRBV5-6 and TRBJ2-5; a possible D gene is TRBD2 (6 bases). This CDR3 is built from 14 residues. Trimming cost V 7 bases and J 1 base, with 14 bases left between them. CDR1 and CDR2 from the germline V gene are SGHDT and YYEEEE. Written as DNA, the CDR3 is TGTGCCAGCCTGGGTTGGGACTTCCAAGAGACCCAGTACTTC. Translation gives CASLGWDFQETQYF. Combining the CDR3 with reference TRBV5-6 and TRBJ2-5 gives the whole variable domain DAGVTQSPTHLIKTRGQQVTLRCSPKSGHDTVSWYQQALGQGPQFIFQYYEEEERQRGNFPDRFSGHQFPNYSSELNVNALLLGDSALYLCASLGWDFQETQYFGPGTRLLVL.

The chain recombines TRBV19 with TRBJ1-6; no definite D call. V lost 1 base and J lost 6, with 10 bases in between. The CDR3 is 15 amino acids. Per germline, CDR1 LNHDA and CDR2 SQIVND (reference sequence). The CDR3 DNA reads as TGTGCCAGTAGTATAGGGGCGGTGGGTAATTCACCCCTCCACTTT. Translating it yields CASSIGAVGNSPLHF.